A selection of T cell receptor beta chains follows, all from one sample in a study of tumor-infiltrating lymphocytes in oesophageal squamous cell carcinoma. One entry per CDR3 protein results from TCRdb running MiXCR on the PCR reads. This table holds almost 20,000 distinct CDR3 sequences, around 40% found once. Sequences were obtained from blood. The source is a male donor with esophageal squamous cell carcinoma. CDR3s include the opening cysteine and the closing phenylalanine or tryptophan.

TRBJ2-7	TRBV12-3/TRBV12-4	CASSPGASGSREQYF
TRBJ2-2	TRBV9	CASSVSGELFF
TRBJ2-7	TRBV27	CASSLSGQSYEQYF
TRBJ2-7	TRBV6-1	CASSITGGLTYEQYF
.	TRBV6-8	CASSAQLAGREQYF
TRBJ1-4	TRBV19	CASVQRGMAEKLFF
TRBJ1-4	TRBV7-3	CASSLTREGEKLFF
TRBJ1-4	TRBV12-3/TRBV12-4	CASKDSRNEKLFF
TRBJ1-2	TRBV12-3/TRBV12-4	CASSLAGRIYGYTF
TRBJ2-7	TRBV15	CATSSSHGTSSEQYF
TRBJ1-2	TRBV7-9	CASSVISGDYGYTF
TRBJ2-1	TRBV10-1	CASSDSNEQFF
.	TRBV7-6	CASSLSLGETGCDEQFF
TRBJ1-2	TRBV28	CASRDRDGYTF
TRBJ2-3	TRBV7-6	CASSLGDSGGTDTQYF
.	TRBV7-6	CASSWGQSYEQYF
TRBJ2-5	TRBV6-1	CASSERTGEGGELYF
TRBJ2-1	TRBV5-1	CASSFRVDEQFF
TRBJ2-1	TRBV7-3	CASSILAGGPNEQFF
TRBJ2-7	TRBV15	CATSGAGEISYEQYF
TRBJ1-6	TRBV7-2	CASFRSYNSPLHF
.	TRBV7-2	CASSLDGTSGSNEQYF
TRBJ2-7	TRBV6-1	CASSEAGGGVSGEQYF
TRBJ1-1	TRBV6-1	CASSSWGHTEAFF
.	TRBV20-1	CSARRGYEQYF
TRBJ1-5	TRBV6-1	CASRDTYGPQHF
.	TRBV7-3	CASSFLPLGEQYF
.	TRBV24-1	CATSEGSARSHNEQYF
.	TRBV6-2/TRBV6-3	CASKGLAGASFNEQFF
.	TRBV5-6	CASSLRGRVHEQFF
TRBJ1-1	TRBV12-3/TRBV12-4	CASGNAQVNTEAFF
TRBJ2-7	TRBV7-6	CASSWGTYEQYF
.	TRBV7-3	CASSPQIAGLYNEQFF
.	TRBV2	CASRKDRGALRNGYTF
TRBJ1-6	TRBV28	CASINHAYERYF
TRBJ2-5	TRBV5-6	CASSWAGGTGETQYF
.	TRBV7-8	CASSATRWETQYF
TRBJ2-2	TRBV5-4	CASSPTAGQGATGELFF